Each of the 13 T cell receptor beta chains below was sequenced from the same sample in a study of type 1 regulatory T cells (dated by TCRdb to the early 2020s). Their antigens remain unidentified. Sequencing was carried out with an Illumina MiSeq. The raw public data were reprocessed by TCRdb itself: fastp quality trimming at Q25, MiXCR clonotype calling, in-frame beta chains only. Rows are unified per CDR3 protein, each entry keeping the most common DNA and genes. The sample table contains 63,000 or so distinct CDR3 sequences; only one count was recorded for more than 45% of them. Of the sample, around 2.1% falls within the top ten clones. What was sequenced was cultured non-Tr1 T cells, either the whole culture or a sorted T cell fraction (not recorded which). This specimen's cell subset or site label, per the study, means: non-Tr1 population from the T-allo10 product. The receptors shown here come from a human donor in good health.

The chain uses TRBV2 and TRBJ2-3, with 9 bases aligning to TRBD2. The germline CDR1 and CDR2 sequences are SNHLY and FYNNEI. J was trimmed by 3 bases and V by 8 bases; bases with no gene match: 6. There are 14 residues in the CDR3. The CDR3 loop reads CASRRLADTDTQYF. The DNA of the CDR3 is TGTGCCAGCCGTAGACTAGCGGATACAGATACGCAGTATTTT.

This chain joins TRBV12-3 or TRBV12-4 and TRBJ2-3, with unresolved D. CDR3 length equals 11 residues. V lost 3 bases and J lost 5, with 3 bases in between. The CDR3 coding sequence is TGTGCCAGCAGTTTTGAAGATACGCAGTATTTT. This codes for CASSFEDTQYF.

In its sample, this clonotype was seen a few times. The chain carries TRBV5-1 and TRBJ2-7, with D tentatively TRBD1 (6 bases). CDR1 and CDR2 from the germline V gene are SGHRS and YFSETQ. There are 14 residues in the CDR3. The V end was cut by 0 bases, the J end by 3 bases, with 10 bases between. The CDR3 coding sequence is TGCGCCAGCAGCTTGGACCGGGACAACTACGAGCAGTACTTC. Translating gives CASSLDRDNYEQYF.

The genes are TRBV7-8 and TRBJ2-1; D is perhaps TRBD2 (5 bases). The germline V and J ends were trimmed by 8 bases and 4 bases, with 18 bases remaining between them. The CDR3 totals 15 residues. Germline V gene sequence: CDR1 SGHVS, CDR2 FQNEAQ. The CDR3 is CASGPSGYRYNEQFF. The CDR3 nucleotides read TGTGCCAGCGGTCCCTCGGGGTATCGTTACAATGAGCAGTTCTTC.

This clonotype rates as medium-sized (0.01 to 0.1%). The rearrangement joins TRBV5-1 to TRBJ1-4; unclear D gene. V was cut by 0 bases and J by 5 bases, with 11 bases left in between. CDR1 and CDR2 from the germline V gene are SGHRS and YFSETQ. This CDR3 has 15 amino acids. The CDR3 nucleotides are TGCGCCAGCAGCTTGGATTCAGGACCAAATGAAAAACTGTTTTTT. This sequence encodes CASSLDSGPNEKLFF.

The chain has TRBV20-1 and TRBJ2-2, with TRBD2 identical over 14 bases. This CDR3 contains 19 residues. CDR1 is DFQATT and CDR2 is SNEGSKA in the germline V gene (reference sequence). The junction had 16 bases not matched to a gene; V was cut back by 3 bases and J by 7 bases. The CDR3 coding sequence is TGCAGTGCTAGGACGACTAGCGGGGGGGCTACTTTGACGGTCGGGGAGCTGTTTTTT. Translated: CSARTTSGGATLTVGELFF.

The rearrangement links TRBV6-5 to TRBJ1-5, with D possibly matching TRBD1 (6 bases). The CDR3 loop spans 15 amino acids. Germline CDR1 MNHEY, CDR2 SVGAGI. Trimming pared 5 bases from V and 5 bases from J, leaving 16 bases between. The CDR3 sequence: CASSNLQGSDQPQHF. DNA for the CDR3: TGTGCCAGCAGTAACCTACAGGGAAGCGATCAGCCCCAGCATTTT.

This clonotype was picked up a small number of times. The V gene is TRBV20-1, the J gene TRBJ2-3; 12 bases are a match to TRBD2. This CDR3 is built from 15 residues. V gave up 0 bases and J gave up 5 bases; unmatched junction bases: 3. Germline loops: CDR1 DFQATT, CDR2 SNEGSKA (reference sequence). The CDR3 protein is CSAREASGGVDTQYF. CDR3 coding DNA: TGCAGTGCTAGAGAGGCTAGCGGGGGGGTAGATACGCAGTATTTT.

Regarding this clonotype: This may be a read error, as it is one base from a much larger clone. The gene calls are TRBV7-2 and TRBJ2-3; the D call may be TRBD1 or TRBD2 (6 bases each). Germline V gene sequence: CDR1 SGHTA, CDR2 FQGNSA. V shed 1 base and J shed 4 bases, with 15 bases lying between them. The CDR3 loop spans 16 amino acids. CDR3 in amino acids: CASSLGMGGGSDTQYF. DNA for the CDR3: TGTGCCAGCAGCTTAGGGATGGGGGGCGGATCAGATACGCAGTATTTT.

The chain links TRBV4-1 to TRBJ2-2; D remains ambiguous. V gave up 1 base and J gave up 1 base, with 4 bases separating them. CDR1 is MGHRA, CDR2 YSYEKL, per germline. The CDR3 contains 14 residues. As DNA, the CDR3 is TGCGCCAGCAGCCAAGGATGGAACACCGGGGAGCTGTTTTTT. Protein: CASSQGWNTGELFF.

The table lists this clonotype with a few counts. A read error may produce the germline difference seen at one junction end. The chain joins TRBV7-7 to TRBJ2-5; 13 bases match TRBD2. The CDR3 is 18 residues long. Looked up from germline, CDR1 is SSHAT and CDR2 is FNYEAQ (reference sequence). The CDR3 DNA reads as TGTGCTAGCAGCTTAGGGACTAGCGGGGTGGCCGCAGTAGAGACCCAGTACTTC. It encodes CASSLGTSGVAAVETQYF.

The chain uses TRBV12-3 or TRBV12-4 and TRBJ1-1; TRBD1 might be the D (5 bases). The CDR3 has 13 residues. The V and J ends lost 4 bases and 7 bases respectively, with 13 bases between them. The CDR3 DNA reads TGTGCCAGCAGTTCCGGGACGGACGTTGAAGCTTTCTTT. It yields the protein CASSSGTDVEAFF.

This chain joins TRBV24-1 and TRBJ2-1; D gene uncertain. Trimming cost V 4 bases and J 2 bases, with 11 bases left between them. This CDR3 comprises 15 residues. The germline gives CDR1 KGHDR, CDR2 SFDVKD. The CDR3 spells CATSDPSSPYNEQFF. CDR3 DNA sequence: TGTGCCACCAGTGACCCTAGTTCACCCTACAATGAGCAGTTCTTC.